Included here is one T cell receptor (beta chain) sequence, with context. The data stem from a study of blood T cell repertoires in COVID-19. For the study at large: Samples of COVID-19 (acute and convalescent) were obtained from the United States, Italy and Spain. T cells, B-cell-depleted T cells, or PBMCs provided the cDNA or gDNA that served as material.

Deletions cut 7 bases from V and 2 bases from J, with 15 bases between. From germline, CDR1 is LGHNA and CDR2 YNFKEQ. This CDR3 contains 15 residues. Original processing methods: It was from reference gene primer amplification that nucleated cell counts were estimated. Method: immunoSEQ multiplex PCR; TCRdb's copy keeps in-frame clones and lacks some. The DNA was the basis for D and trimming; V, J and clone size are from that table. The data show over 100,000 clones, 75% to 90% seen once. Input material: peripheral blood. The chain recombines TRBV4-2 with TRBJ2-1; weak D call: TRBD2 (7 bases). The clonotype was recovered from a human donor in a cohort sampled during active COVID-19. Here the CDR3 reads CASTSGGPTYNEQFF. In DNA form, the CDR3 reads TGTGCCAGCACTTCGGGGGGCCCTACCTACAATGAGCAGTTCTTC.